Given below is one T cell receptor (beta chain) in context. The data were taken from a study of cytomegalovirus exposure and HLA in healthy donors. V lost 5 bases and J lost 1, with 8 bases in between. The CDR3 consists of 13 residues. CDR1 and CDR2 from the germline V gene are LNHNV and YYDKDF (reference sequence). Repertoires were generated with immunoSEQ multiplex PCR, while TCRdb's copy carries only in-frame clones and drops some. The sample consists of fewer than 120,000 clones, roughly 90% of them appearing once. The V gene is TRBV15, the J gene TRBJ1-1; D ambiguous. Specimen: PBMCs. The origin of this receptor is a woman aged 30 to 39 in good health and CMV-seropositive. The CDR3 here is CATSPPRNTEAFF. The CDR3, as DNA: TGTGCCACCAGCCCGCCGCGGAACACTGAAGCTTTCTTT.